A selection of T cell receptor beta chains follows, all from one sample in a study of OX40 agonist ivuxolimab in advanced cancers. TCRdb's table, derived via immunoSEQ multiplex PCR, lists solely in-frame clones and lacks some. The table includes tens of thousands of clones, 80% to 90% detected once. The source material was CD4+ or CD8+ T cells sorted from blood, sampled in a trial of the OX40 agonist ivuxolimab. The receptors stem from an adult with an advanced solid tumor such as melanoma, head and neck, liver or kidney cancer. CDR3s include the opening cysteine and the closing phenylalanine or tryptophan. Fields, in order: clone size, D gene, CDR3 length, J gene, V gene, CDR3 protein, CDR3 DNA. D genes are given only for firm matches. Size tells how often a clone was seen (once, few, many) or the class of an expanded clone, and some rows leave it out.

>.|.|15|TRBJ1-1|TRBV6-5
CASSYRPTANTEAFF
TGTGCCAGCAGTTACCGTCCGACCGCGAACACTGAAGCTTTCTTT
>.|TRBD1|16|TRBJ2-6|TRBV19
CASARDRDSGANVLTF
TGTGCCAGTGCCCGGGACAGGGACTCTGGGGCCAACGTCCTGACTTTC
>.|TRBD1|18|TRBJ2-7|TRBV5-1
CASSLGGTGPGANYEQYF
TGCGCCAGCAGCTTGGGCGGGACAGGGCCAGGAGCTAACTACGAGCAGTACTTC
>.|TRBD1|15|TRBJ2-7|TRBV27
CASSLSRDRPYEQYF
TGTGCCAGCAGTTTATCAAGGGACAGACCCTACGAGCAGTACTTC
>.|TRBD1|16|TRBJ1-4|TRBV4-2
CASSRGTGSFNEKLFF
TGTGCCAGCAGCCGTGGGACAGGGTCGTTTAATGAAAAACTGTTTTTT
>.|.|14|TRBJ2-1|TRBV21-1
CASGTSGIRHEQFF
TGTGCCAGCGGGACTAGCGGGATAAGGCATGAGCAGTTCTTC
>.|TRBD1|13|TRBJ1-2|TRBV9
CASSREGAYGYTF
TGTGCCAGCAGTCGCGAGGGGGCCTATGGCTACACCTTC
>.|TRBD2|12|TRBJ2-7|TRBV7-9
CASNNRGVEQYF
TGTGCCAGCAACAACCGGGGGGTCGAGCAGTACTTC
>.|.|16|TRBJ2-5|TRBV5-1
CASRRIPGQLQETQYF
TGCGCCAGCAGACGAATACCGGGACAACTACAAGAGACCCAGTACTTC
>.|.|15|TRBJ1-4|TRBV7-9
CASSLALGPDEKLFF
TGTGCCAGCAGCTTAGCGCTCGGGCCGGATGAAAAACTGTTTTTT
>.|TRBD1|15|TRBJ2-5|TRBV15
CATSRLGTGGETQYF
TGTGCCACCAGCCGCCTGGGGACAGGGGGGGAGACCCAGTACTTC
>few|TRBD1|13|TRBJ2-7|TRBV5-1
CASSLGQGNEQYF
TGCGCCAGCAGCTTGGGACAGGGCAACGAGCAGTACTTC
>.|TRBD2|17|TRBJ2-1|TRBV2
CASSERGGLAGRHEQFF
TGTGCCAGCAGTGAACGTGGAGGGCTAGCGGGTAGGCATGAGCAGTTCTTC
>.|TRBD2|13|TRBJ2-7|TRBV9
CASSVSSGREQYF
TGTGCCAGCAGCGTATCCAGCGGGAGGGAGCAGTACTTC
>.|TRBD1|14|TRBJ1-6|TRBV6-4
CASSDSDRGSPLHF
TGTGCCAGCAGTGACTCAGACAGGGGTTCACCCCTCCACTTT
>.|TRBD1|18|TRBJ1-2|TRBV5-8
CASSLVGMTGAPNYGYTF
TGTGCCAGCAGCTTGGTGGGAATGACAGGGGCGCCTAACTATGGCTACACCTTC
>.|.|15|TRBJ2-3|TRBV5-4
CACKRVGSGTDTQYF
TGTGCCTGCAAGAGGGTCGGCTCGGGCACAGATACGCAGTATTTT
>.|TRBD1|15|TRBJ2-1|TRBV5-4
CASSPGQGVDNEQFF
TGTGCCAGCAGCCCGGGACAGGGCGTCGACAATGAGCAGTTCTTC